The clone carrying this T cell receptor beta chain was observed at least ten times. The antigen is undetermined. This entry belongs to a study of CD8 T cells in ankylosing spondylitis. Study-wide results and caveats: Clones linked to disease, bearing a CD8+ phenotype, were relatively rare in peripheral blood.

The CDR3 contains 13 residues. Per germline, CDR1 SGHRS and CDR2 YFSETQ. The V segment lost 4 bases and the J segment 4 bases; nucleotides outside the gene matches: 4. Preparation of TCR beta libraries was done by quantitative 5'-RACE with molecular barcodes. In TCRdb, the 5' RACE reads were re-called with MiXCR into one record per CDR3 protein. The sample gives 250,000 to 400,000 distinct CDR3 sequences, around 10% of which show up once; roughly a tenth is in the top ten. The TCR originated in a female donor with ankylosing spondylitis or in good health (not recorded which). The sample comprised blood, either unsorted or a sorted T cell fraction (not recorded which). V gene TRBV5-1 combines with J gene TRBJ1-1, with 7 bases aligning to TRBD1. CDR3 sequence (DNA): TGCGCCAGCAGCCTTACAGGGGTCACTGAAGCTTTCTTT. It specifies CASSLTGVTEAFF.